These 10 T cell receptor beta chains came from one sample sequenced in a study of technical replicates of blood from several donors. Sequencing was performed with immunoSEQ multiplex PCR; in TCRdb, only in-frame clones are kept and a portion is missing. Among about 100,000 clones listed, approximately 96% were seen once. The sample consisted of T cells isolated from PBMCs. Receptors were obtained from a human donor in good health.

This clone was detected only once. V gene TRBV2 combines with J gene TRBJ2-7; 10 bases line up with TRBD1. Germline loops: CDR1 SNHLY, CDR2 FYNNEI. This CDR3 contains 14 residues. V lost 3 bases, J lost 4 bases, and 3 bases stayed unmatched. The CDR3 here is CASSEPGQGYEQYF. In nucleotides, the CDR3 is TGTGCCAGCAGTGAGCCGGGACAGGGGTACGAGCAGTACTTC.

The chain employs TRBV11-3 and TRBJ2-1; D gene unclear. Trimming pared 0 bases from V and 5 bases from J, leaving 17 bases between. The CDR3 totals 17 residues. Germline CDR1 SGHNT, CDR2 YENEEA. The CDR3 DNA sequence: TGTGCCAGCAGCTTAGAATCTTGGCCGGGTGCAGACAATGAGCAGTTCTTC. Amino acids: CASSLESWPGADNEQFF. Supplemented by reference TRBV11-3 and TRBJ2-1, the full variable domain reads EAGVVQSPRYKIIEKKQPVAFWCNPISGHNTLYWYLQNLGQGPELLIRYENEEAVDDSQLPKDRFSAERLKGVDSTLKIQPAELGDSAVYLCASSLESWPGADNEQFFGPGTRLTVL.

The J gene is TRBJ1-1, the V gene TRBV10-1; D uncertain. The CDR3 has 14 amino acids. Trimming left V 3 bases short and J 10 bases short, with 18 bases between. Germline V gene sequence: CDR1 WNHNN, CDR2 SYGVQD (reference sequence). The CDR3 protein is CASSDDSLPKRAFF. The CDR3 nucleotides read TGCGCCAGCAGTGATGATAGTCTTCCCAAACGAGCTTTCTTT.

This clone has a single count. The chain joins TRBV5-5 to TRBJ1-3; perhaps TRBD1 as D (6 bases). The V and J ends lost 0 bases and 4 bases respectively, with 14 bases between them. The CDR3 is 16 residues long. CDR1 is SGHKS and CDR2 is YYEKEE in the germline V gene (reference sequence). The CDR3 reads CASSLGSQGTGNTIYF. The CDR3 nucleotides read TGTGCCAGCAGCTTGGGAAGCCAGGGGACGGGAAACACCATATATTTT.

In its sample, this clone was seen once. The CDR3 nucleotides read TGTGCCACCAGCAGAACCATGGACTCAAACTCCTACGAGCAGTACTTC. Residues: CATSRTMDSNSYEQYF. J is TRBJ2-7 and V is TRBV15, with D perhaps TRBD2 (5 bases). Germline V CDR1 and CDR2: LNHNV, YYDKDF (reference sequence). This CDR3 is 16 amino acids long. The V end lost 2 bases, the J end lost 0 bases, and 14 bases lay between the germline ends. The whole variable domain, remainder taken from reference TRBV15 and TRBJ2-7, is DAMVIQNPRYQVTQFGKPVTLSCSQTLNHNVMYWYQQKSSQAPKLLFHYYDKDFNNEADTPDNFQSRRPNTSFCFLDIRSPGLGDTAMYLCATSRTMDSNSYEQYFGPGTRLTVT.

This chain connects TRBV2 to TRBJ1-4; no clear D gene. V was cut by 6 bases and J by 8 bases, with 10 bases left in between. Germline CDR1 reads SNHLY; CDR2 reads FYNNEI. The CDR3 is made up of 12 amino acids. The CDR3 is CASRTESEKLFF. CDR3 in DNA: TGTGCCAGCAGAACAGAATCCGAAAAACTGTTTTTT.

The CDR3 region is CASSEAASGAYEQYF. In DNA, the CDR3 is TGTGCCAGCAGTGAAGCTGCCTCAGGGGCCTACGAGCAGTACTTC. The rearrangement uses TRBV6-1 and TRBJ2-7; weak D call: TRBD1 (6 bases). The V gene's germline CDR1 is MNHNS and CDR2 SASEGT. This CDR3 contains 15 residues. Trimming took off 0 bases at V and 2 bases at J, with 11 bases between the two ends.

This rearrangement joins TRBV19 to TRBJ1-1; the D gene is possibly TRBD1 (5 bases). Trimming removed 7 bases at V and 0 bases at J, with 15 bases between. The CDR3 consists of 15 residues. Germline CDR1 and CDR2: LNHDA and SQIVND (reference sequence). In DNA form, the CDR3 reads TGTGCCAGTACCCTGGGGGGGGACTTGAACACTGAAGCTTTCTTT. It specifies CASTLGGDLNTEAFF.

The V and J genes are TRBV6-5 and TRBJ2-3; D ambiguous. V gave up 6 bases and J gave up 4 bases, with 11 bases separating them. The V gene's germline CDR1 is MNHEY and CDR2 SVGAGI. CDR3 length: 13 amino acids. CDR3 sequence (DNA): TGTGCCAGCAGCGACCGGGTTGCAGATACGCAGTATTTT. Its translation: CASSDRVADTQYF.

CDR3 region: CASSLGTEVRAEQYF. CDR3 DNA: TGTGCCAGCAGCTTGGGTACAGAAGTAAGAGCCGAGCAGTACTTC. The gene calls are TRBV5-4 and TRBJ2-7; D ambiguous. Trimming took 0 bases from V and 6 from J, leaving 16 bases between them. The CDR3 loop spans 15 amino acids. Per germline, CDR1 SGHNT and CDR2 YYREEE (reference sequence).